This T cell receptor (beta chain) was profiled in a study of blood T cell repertoires in COVID-19. At the level of the study: Spain, Italy and the United States supplied samples that represented acute and convalescent COVID-19. The cDNA or gDNA used as material had been derived from T cells, B-cell-depleted T cells, or PBMCs.

The germline V gene encodes CDR1 MNHEY and CDR2 SVGAGI. The CDR3 loop spans 14 amino acids. Germline trimming cut 4 bases from V and 7 bases from J; bases unmatched to any gene: 6. In the study's own analysis: Reference gene primer amplification gave nucleated cell count estimates. The assay was immunoSEQ multiplex PCR, and TCRdb's table has in-frame clones only and misses some. The DNA was the basis for D and trimming; V, J and clone size are from that table. The profile shows tens of thousands of clones, about 86% of them singletons. The TCR originated in a human donor in a cohort sampled during active COVID-19. Source material: peripheral blood. This chain uses TRBV6-5 with TRBJ1-4; 7 nucleotides line up with TRBD1. The CDR3 sequence: CASSFQGGGEKLFF. For the CDR3, the DNA is TGTGCCAGCAGTTTCCAGGGGGGAGGTGAAAAACTGTTTTTT.